This T cell receptor beta chain was recovered during a study of CD8 T cells in Susac syndrome. This clonotype was counted between two and nine times. Its antigen remains unknown. Points from the study as a whole: In its TCR sequencing and HLA analysis, the study acknowledged that the number of individuals was relatively small.

TCR beta sequencing covered blood CD8+ and CD4+ T cells. The multiple sclerosis controls, all treatment-naive patients, had relapsing-remitting disease that was stable or active. The authors negatively isolated CD8+ and CD4+ T cells and FACS-enriched TEMRA cells. cDNA came from approximately 0.5 to 1 ug RNA primed by random hexamers. TCRdb re-called the immunoSEQ multiplex PCR reads with MiXCR, one entry per CDR3 protein. Altogether roughly 80,000 distinct CDR3 sequences are present, roughly 90% being singletons, with the ten largest covering 0.5% to 0.65%. The sequence was collected from a human donor with multiple sclerosis. The sequenced sample consisted of CD8+ T cells from PBMCs.

This CDR3 reads CASSQGPREGISYNEQFF. The CDR3 coding sequence is TGTGCCAGCAGTCAGGGCCCCCGGGAAGGGATTTCCTACAATGAGCAGTTCTTC. J is TRBJ2-1 and V is TRBV27; D is perhaps TRBD1 or TRBD2 (5 bases each). The CDR3 contains 18 residues. The V gene lost 5 bases and the J gene lost 1 base, with 21 bases spanning the gap. The V gene's germline CDR1 is MNHEY and CDR2 SMNVEV (reference sequence).